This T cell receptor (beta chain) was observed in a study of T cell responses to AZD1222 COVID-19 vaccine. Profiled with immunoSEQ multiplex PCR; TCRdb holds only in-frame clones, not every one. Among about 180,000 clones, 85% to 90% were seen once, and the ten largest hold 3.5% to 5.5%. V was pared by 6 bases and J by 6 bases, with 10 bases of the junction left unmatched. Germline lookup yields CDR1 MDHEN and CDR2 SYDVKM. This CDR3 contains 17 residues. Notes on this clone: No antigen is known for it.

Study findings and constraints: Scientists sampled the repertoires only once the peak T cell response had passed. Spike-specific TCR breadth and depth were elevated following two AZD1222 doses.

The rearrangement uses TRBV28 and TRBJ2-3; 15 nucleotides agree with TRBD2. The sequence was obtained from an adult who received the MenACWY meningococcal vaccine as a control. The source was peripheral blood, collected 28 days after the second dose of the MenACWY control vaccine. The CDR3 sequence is CASSGLAGGPGKDTQYF. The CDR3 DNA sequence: TGTGCCAGCAGCGGACTAGCGGGAGGGCCAGGGAAGGATACGCAGTATTTT.